One TCR beta chain is described in this entry. Antigen unknown. The assay ran at deep level. Sequenced by immunoSEQ multiplex PCR; TCRdb stores in-frame clones only, minus some. This sample has about a million clones, with approximately 76% found just once. This record comes from a study of shared clonotypes between healthy human individuals. Study-wide points: Generally, naive subsets (rather than memory subsets) showed larger estimated richness.

The germline gives CDR1 SGHRS, CDR2 YFSETQ. With V trimmed by 2 bases and J by 4 bases, 7 bases remained unmatched. CDR3 length: 17 residues. V is TRBV5-1 and J is TRBJ2-2, with 11 nucleotides matching TRBD1. Material: memory CD4+ T cells sorted from blood. Sample subset: CD45RA-negative fraction. The TCR was taken from a man aged 18 to 30 in good health. This CDR3 is CASSLLSGTGGTGELFF. The CDR3 nucleotides read TGCGCCAGCAGCTTACTGTCCGGGACAGGGGGCACCGGGGAGCTGTTTTTT. The variable domain in full, with the rest retrieved from reference TRBV5-1 and TRBJ2-2, is KAGVTQTPRYLIKTRGQQVTLSCSPISGHRSVSWYQQTPGQGLQFLFEYFSETQRNKGNFPGRFSGRQFSNSRSEMNVSTLELGDSALYLCASSLLSGTGGTGELFFGEGSRLTVL.